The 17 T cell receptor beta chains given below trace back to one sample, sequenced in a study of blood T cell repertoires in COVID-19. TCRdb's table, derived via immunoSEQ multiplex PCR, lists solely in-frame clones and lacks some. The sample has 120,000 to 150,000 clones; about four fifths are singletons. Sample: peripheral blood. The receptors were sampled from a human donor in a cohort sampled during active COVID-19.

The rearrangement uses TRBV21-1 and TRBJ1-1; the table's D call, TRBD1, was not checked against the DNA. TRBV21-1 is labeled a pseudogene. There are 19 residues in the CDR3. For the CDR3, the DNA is TGTGCCAGCAGCAAATCCGGGACAGGGGGCTGTAGGAGGAACGGTTCAGCTTTCTTT. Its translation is CASSKSGTGGCRRNGSAFF.

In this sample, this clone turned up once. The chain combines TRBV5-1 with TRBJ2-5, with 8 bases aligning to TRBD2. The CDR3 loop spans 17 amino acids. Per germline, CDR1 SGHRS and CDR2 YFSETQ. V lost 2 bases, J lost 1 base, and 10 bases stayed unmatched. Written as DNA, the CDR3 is TGCGCCAGCAGCTTCCAAGGTCCAGCGGGGGCCCAAGAGACCCAGTACTTC. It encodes CASSFQGPAGAQETQYF.

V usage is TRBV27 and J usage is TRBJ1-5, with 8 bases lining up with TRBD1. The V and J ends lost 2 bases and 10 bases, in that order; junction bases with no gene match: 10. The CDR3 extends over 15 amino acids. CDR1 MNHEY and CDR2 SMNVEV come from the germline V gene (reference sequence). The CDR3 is CASSLGRGRGEPQHF. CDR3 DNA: TGTGCCAGCAGTTTAGGCAGGGGGCGCGGGGAACCCCAGCATTTT.

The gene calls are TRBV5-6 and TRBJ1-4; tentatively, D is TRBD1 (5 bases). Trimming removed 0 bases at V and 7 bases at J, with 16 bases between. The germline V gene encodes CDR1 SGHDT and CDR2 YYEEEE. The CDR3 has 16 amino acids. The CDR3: CASSLARAGWAEKLFF. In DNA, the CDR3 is TGTGCCAGCAGCTTGGCCAGAGCAGGGTGGGCTGAAAAACTGTTTTTT. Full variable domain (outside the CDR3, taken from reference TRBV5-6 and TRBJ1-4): DAGVTQSPTHLIKTRGQQVTLRCSPKSGHDTVSWYQQALGQGPQFIFQYYEEEERQRGNFPDRFSGHQFPNYSSELNVNALLLGDSALYLCASSLARAGWAEKLFFGSGTQLSVL.

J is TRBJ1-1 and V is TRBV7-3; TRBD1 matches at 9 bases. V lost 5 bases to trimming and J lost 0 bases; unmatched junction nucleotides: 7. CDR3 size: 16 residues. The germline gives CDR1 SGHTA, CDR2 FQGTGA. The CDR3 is CASSATGGRMNTEAFF. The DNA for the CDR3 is TGTGCCAGCAGCGCAACAGGGGGCCGAATGAACACTGAAGCTTTCTTT.

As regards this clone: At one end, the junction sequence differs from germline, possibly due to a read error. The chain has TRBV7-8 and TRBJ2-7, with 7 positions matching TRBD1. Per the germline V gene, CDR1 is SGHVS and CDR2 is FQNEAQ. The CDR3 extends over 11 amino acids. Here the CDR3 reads CASRPKGQPNF. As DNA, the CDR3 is TGTGCCAGCAGACCTAAGGGACAGCCCAACTTC.

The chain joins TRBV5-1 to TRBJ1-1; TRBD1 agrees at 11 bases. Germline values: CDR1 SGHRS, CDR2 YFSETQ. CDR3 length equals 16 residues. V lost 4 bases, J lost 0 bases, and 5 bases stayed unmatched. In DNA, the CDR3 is TGCGCCAGCAGCAAAGGACAGGGGGCGATGAACACTGAAGCTTTCTTT. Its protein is CASSKGQGAMNTEAFF.

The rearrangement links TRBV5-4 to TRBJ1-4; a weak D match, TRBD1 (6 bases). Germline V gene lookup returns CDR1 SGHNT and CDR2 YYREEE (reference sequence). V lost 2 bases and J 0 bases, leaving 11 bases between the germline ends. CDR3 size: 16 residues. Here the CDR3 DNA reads TGTGCCAGCAGCTTCGGTGGGGGCGCAACTAATGAAAAACTGTTTTTT. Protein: CASSFGGGATNEKLFF.

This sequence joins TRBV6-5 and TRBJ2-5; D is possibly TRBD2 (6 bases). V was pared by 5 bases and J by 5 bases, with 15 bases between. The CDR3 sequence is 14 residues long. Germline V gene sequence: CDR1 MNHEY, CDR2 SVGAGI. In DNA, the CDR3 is TGTGCCAGCAGTCCACTTCGGGGGAGGGAGACCCAGTACTTC. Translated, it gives CASSPLRGRETQYF.

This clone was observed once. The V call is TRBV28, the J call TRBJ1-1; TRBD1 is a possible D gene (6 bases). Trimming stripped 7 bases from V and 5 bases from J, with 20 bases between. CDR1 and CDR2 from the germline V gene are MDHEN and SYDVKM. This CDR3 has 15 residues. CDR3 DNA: TGTGCCAGCATCTTAAAACAGGGTTTTCGTACTGAAGCTTTCTTT. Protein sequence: CASILKQGFRTEAFF.

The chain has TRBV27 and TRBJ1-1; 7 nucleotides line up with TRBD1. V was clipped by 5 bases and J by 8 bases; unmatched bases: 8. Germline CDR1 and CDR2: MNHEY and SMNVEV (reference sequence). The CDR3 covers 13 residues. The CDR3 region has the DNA TGTGCCAGCAGTGCGGGGACAGTAAGGGAAGCTTTCTTT. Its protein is CASSAGTVREAFF.

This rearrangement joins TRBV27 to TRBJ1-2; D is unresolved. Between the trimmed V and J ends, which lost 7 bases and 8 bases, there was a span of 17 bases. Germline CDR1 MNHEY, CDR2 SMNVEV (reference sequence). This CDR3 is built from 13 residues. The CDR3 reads CASTLRGPWGYTF. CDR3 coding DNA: TGTGCCAGCACCTTACGAGGCCCCTGGGGCTACACCTTC.

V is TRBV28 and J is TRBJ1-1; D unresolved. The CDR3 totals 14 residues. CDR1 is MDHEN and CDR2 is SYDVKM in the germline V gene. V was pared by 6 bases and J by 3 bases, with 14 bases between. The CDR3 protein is CASRERGFDTEAFF. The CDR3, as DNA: TGTGCCAGCAGAGAAAGAGGGTTCGACACTGAAGCTTTCTTT.

The CDR3 region is CASSVAPGIGNTIYF. Here the CDR3 DNA reads TGTGCCAGCAGCGTAGCTCCAGGGATTGGAAACACCATATATTTT. The rearrangement joins TRBV9 to TRBJ1-3, with D perhaps TRBD1 (5 bases). The CDR3 spans 15 residues. CDR1 and CDR2 from the germline V gene are SGDLS and YYNGEE. Trimming cost V 0 bases and J 3 bases, with 10 bases left between them.

CDR3 in DNA: TGTGCCAGCAGCGTGGGACCCGGGACAGGTCAGCCCCAGCATTTT. Amino acids: CASSVGPGTGQPQHF. The chain carries TRBV9 and TRBJ1-5; TRBD1 aligns across 8 bases. V shed 2 bases, J shed 6 bases, and the junction held 7 bases outside the gene matches. CDR1 is SGDLS and CDR2 is YYNGEE in the germline V gene. The CDR3 runs to 15 residues.

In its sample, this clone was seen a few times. CDR3: CASSQEEQNTEAFF. CDR3 DNA: TGCGCCAGCAGCCAAGAGGAGCAGAACACTGAAGCTTTCTTT. This sequence joins TRBV4-1 and TRBJ1-1, with unresolved D. The CDR3 totals 14 residues. V was shortened by 0 bases and J by 1 base, with 6 bases between the two germline ends. In germline, CDR1 is MGHRA, CDR2 YSYEKL.

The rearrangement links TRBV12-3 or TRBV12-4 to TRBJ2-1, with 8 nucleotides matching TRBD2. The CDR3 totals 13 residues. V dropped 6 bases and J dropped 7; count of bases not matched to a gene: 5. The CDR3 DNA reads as TGTGCCAGCAGCCCGGGGGGGTGGAATGAGCAGTTCTTC. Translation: CASSPGGWNEQFF.